Below, 14 T cell receptor beta chains from the same sample are listed, as sequenced in a study of control samples from healthy donors and cancer patients. The data were produced by immunoSEQ multiplex PCR, yet TCRdb's version contains in-frame clones alone and is incomplete. Of some 120,000 clones detected, approximately 93% appear once; the ten largest clones hold 7.8%. What was sequenced was blood. Receptors originate from a woman aged 18-29 years in good health.

The chain joins TRBV18 to TRBJ2-1; D might be TRBD1 or TRBD2, each matching 5 bases. Germline values: CDR1 KGHSH, CDR2 LQKENI. V lost 2 bases and J lost 0, with 8 bases in between. The CDR3 extends over 15 amino acids. The CDR3 loop is CASSPGAGSYNEQFF. CDR3 DNA sequence: TGTGCCAGCTCACCAGGGGCGGGCTCCTACAATGAGCAGTTCTTC.

The chain employs TRBV18 and TRBJ1-4; TRBD1 is a possible D gene (5 bases). Per germline, CDR1 KGHSH and CDR2 LQKENI. Trimming stripped 2 bases from V and 3 bases from J, with 13 bases between. CDR3 size: 16 residues. CDR3 in amino acids: CASSPVGGRANEKLFF. CDR3 sequence (DNA): TGTGCCAGCTCACCAGTTGGGGGTCGGGCTAATGAAAAACTGTTTTTT.

DNA of the CDR3: TGTGCCAGTAGTACCCTGTTGGGGACCCAGTACTTC. This translates into CASSTLLGTQYF. J is TRBJ2-5 and V is TRBV19; D is undetermined. V was shortened by 4 bases and J by 7 bases, with 10 bases between the two germline ends. Germline V gene sequence: CDR1 LNHDA, CDR2 SQIVND (reference sequence). The CDR3 is 12 amino acids.

This sequence joins TRBV28 and TRBJ2-7, with 8 positions matching TRBD2. The CDR3 has 14 amino acids. V shed 7 bases and J 3 bases; nucleotides not matched to a gene: 8. From germline, CDR1 is MDHEN and CDR2 SYDVKM. The CDR3 protein is CASNREGGFYEQYF. The CDR3 DNA sequence: TGTGCCAGCAATCGGGAGGGGGGCTTCTACGAGCAGTACTTC. Based on the CDR3 plus reference TRBV28 and TRBJ2-7, the full variable domain is DVKVTQSSRYLVKRTGEKVFLECVQDMDHENMFWYRQDPGLGLRLIYFSYDVKMKEKGDIPEGYSVSREKKERFSLILESASTNQTSMYLCASNREGGFYEQYFGPGTRLTVT.

V and J are TRBV30 and TRBJ1-1, with D unclear. Per germline, CDR1 GTSNPN and CDR2 SVGIG (reference sequence). The CDR3 is 14 residues long. Trimming left V 0 bases short and J 8 bases short, with 16 bases between. Here the CDR3 reads CAWSVQGHVNEAFF. The CDR3 DNA follows: TGTGCCTGGAGTGTACAAGGTCACGTGAACGAAGCTTTCTTT.

The J gene is TRBJ2-3, the V gene TRBV24-1; D is uncertain. This CDR3 is 16 amino acids long. Trimming left V 3 bases short and J 4 bases short, with 16 bases between. The germline gives CDR1 KGHDR, CDR2 SFDVKD. The CDR3 sequence is CATSDPGVDPADTQYF. The CDR3 DNA reads as TGTGCCACCAGTGATCCTGGGGTTGACCCGGCAGATACGCAGTATTTT.

This clone was picked up one time. This chain joins TRBV5-1 and TRBJ2-3; the D gene is possibly TRBD1 (7 bases). CDR3 length equals 16 residues. V lost 1 base and J lost 2, with 14 bases in between. Germline V gene sequence: CDR1 SGHRS, CDR2 YFSETQ. CDR3 loop: CASSLTPGGPTDTQYF. Written as DNA, the CDR3 is TGCGCCAGCAGCTTGACGCCAGGGGGGCCCACAGATACGCAGTATTTT.

The V gene is TRBV7-9, the J gene TRBJ2-1, with D perhaps assigned TRBD1 or TRBD2 (5 bases each). This CDR3 spans 15 amino acids. Germline V CDR1 and CDR2: SEHNR, FQNEAQ (reference sequence). Trimming cost V 3 bases and J 4 bases, with 13 bases left between them. CDR3 DNA sequence: TGTGCCAGCAGCTTGGGACGGCAACAATACAATGAGCAGTTCTTC. This sequence encodes CASSLGRQQYNEQFF. The full variable domain, completed using reference TRBV7-9 and TRBJ2-1, is DTGVSQNPRHKITKRGQNVTFRCDPISEHNRLYWYRQTLGQGPEFLTYFQNEAQLEKSRLLSDRFSAERPKGSFSTLEIQRTEQGDSAMYLCASSLGRQQYNEQFFGPGTRLTVL.

The chain joins TRBV28 to TRBJ2-7; TRBD1 matches 9 bases. From germline, CDR1 is MDHEN and CDR2 SYDVKM. The ends lost 4 bases at V and 1 base at J; junction bases unmatched: 5. The CDR3 is 15 amino acids. The CDR3 protein is CASSSTGTGSYEQYF. In nucleotides, the CDR3 is TGTGCCAGCAGTTCTACCGGGACAGGGTCCTACGAGCAGTACTTC.

The chain recombines TRBV5-1 with TRBJ2-5; D is uncertain. The CDR3 is 17 residues long. From germline, CDR1 is SGHRS and CDR2 YFSETQ. Between the trimmed V and J ends, which lost 1 base and 1 base, there was a span of 17 bases. The CDR3 nucleotides read TGCGCCAGCAGCTTGTACGCACCCGGGTTGGTCCAAGAGACCCAGTACTTC. It yields the protein CASSLYAPGLVQETQYF.

The chain links TRBV7-2 to TRBJ1-2, with 9 bases fitting TRBD1. Germline CDR1 SGHTA, CDR2 FQGNSA. The CDR3 covers 13 residues. The V segment lost 2 bases and the J segment 13 bases; nucleotides outside the gene matches: 8. CDR3 region: CASSLITGGVSTF. The CDR3 DNA reads TGTGCCAGCAGCTTAATAACAGGGGGCGTAAGCACCTTC.

The rearrangement uses TRBV6-2 or TRBV6-3 and TRBJ2-6; 9 bases are a match to TRBD1. Germline values: CDR1 MNHEY, CDR2 SVGEGT. The V segment lost 6 bases and the J segment 0 bases; nucleotides outside the gene matches: 9. This CDR3 comprises 18 residues. The CDR3 loop reads CASRYRDRASSGANVLTF. The CDR3 DNA reads as TGTGCCAGCAGGTACCGGGACAGGGCTTCCTCTGGGGCCAACGTCCTGACTTTC.

The chain has TRBV4-3 and TRBJ1-4, with TRBD1 matching over 8 bases. The junction had 7 bases not matched to a gene; V was cut back by 0 bases and J by 1 base. The germline V gene has CDR1 LGHNA and CDR2 YSLEER. The CDR3 consists of 18 residues. DNA for the CDR3: TGCGCCAGCAGCCAAGATATGAACAGGGGGGGAACTAATGAAAAACTGTTTTTT. Translating it yields CASSQDMNRGGTNEKLFF.

The chain has TRBV2 and TRBJ2-3; D not resolved. The V end was cut by 7 bases, the J end by 0 bases, with 14 bases between. This CDR3 contains 15 residues. The germline CDR1 and CDR2 sequences are SNHLY and FYNNEI. For the CDR3, the DNA is TGTGCCAGCACCACAAAGTTTAGGAGCACAGATACGCAGTATTTT. Translation: CASTTKFRSTDTQYF.